The present T cell receptor beta chain was sequenced within a study of naive and memory T cell subsets. Two oligonucleotides, mixed equimolar, formed the beta constant-region primer covering TRBC1 and TRBC2. The ligated cDNA underwent four PCR rounds using SP2 and nested alpha and beta constant-region primers. TCRdb re-called the UMI-ligation and nested PCR reads through MiXCR, storing one row per CDR3 protein. The sample has some 110,000 distinct CDR3 sequences; 36% are singletons. Study-level points and caveats: There was no ground truth to check naive and memory subset results.

About this clonotype itself: Its target is not known.

This receptor was obtained from a human donor in good health. Specimen: central memory CD4+ T cells from blood.

The CDR3 coding sequence is TGTGCCAGTAGTAGGCAGAGCTCCTACAATGAGCAGTTCTTC. The encoded protein is CASSRQSSYNEQFF. V usage is TRBV19 and J usage is TRBJ2-1; no reliable D call. The CDR3 has 14 amino acids. In germline, CDR1 is LNHDA, CDR2 SQIVND (reference sequence). Trimming left V 4 bases short and J 0 bases short, with 7 bases between.